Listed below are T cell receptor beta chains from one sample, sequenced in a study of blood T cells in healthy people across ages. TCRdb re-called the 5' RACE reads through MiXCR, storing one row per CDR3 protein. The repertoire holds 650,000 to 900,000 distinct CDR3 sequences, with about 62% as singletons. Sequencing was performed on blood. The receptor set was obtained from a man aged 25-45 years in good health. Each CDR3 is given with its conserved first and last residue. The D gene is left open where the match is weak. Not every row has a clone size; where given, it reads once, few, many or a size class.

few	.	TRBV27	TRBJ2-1	TGTGCCAGCAGTCCCCTTGCGGGGAAGGGTTACGATGAGCAGTTCTTC	CASSPLAGKGYDEQFF
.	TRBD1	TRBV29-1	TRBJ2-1	TGCAGCGTGGGACAGATGCAGTTCTTC	CSVGQMQFF
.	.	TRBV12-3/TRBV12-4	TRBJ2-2	TGTGCCAGCATTCTTTGGGGGGCGGACGGGGAGCTGTTTTTT	CASILWGADGELFF
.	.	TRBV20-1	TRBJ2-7	TGCAGTGCCCAACCGGCGCATACCTACGAGCAGTACTTC	CSAQPAHTYEQYF
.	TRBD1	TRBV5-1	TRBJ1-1	TGCGCCAGCACCCTGGGACAGGTAGGGACTGAAGCTTTCTTT	CASTLGQVGTEAFF
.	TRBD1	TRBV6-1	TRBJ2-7	TGTGCCAGCAGTGCAAGGGACAGAGGATTCGAGCAGTACTTC	CASSARDRGFEQYF
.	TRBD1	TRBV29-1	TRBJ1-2	TGCAGCGTTGGACAGGGAATGAACTATGGCTACACCTTC	CSVGQGMNYGYTF
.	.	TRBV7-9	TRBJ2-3	TGTGCCAGCAGCTTAACAGTCCTCGCAGGGGATACGCAGTATTTT	CASSLTVLAGDTQYF
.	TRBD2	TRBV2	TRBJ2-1	TGTGCCAGCAGTGATACGGCGGGGGGGCGAAGTGAGCAGTTCTTC	CASSDTAGGRSEQFF
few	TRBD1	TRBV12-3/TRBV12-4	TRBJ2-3	TGTGCCAGCAGTGCAGGGACAGGGATTTTGACAGATACGCAGTATTTT	CASSAGTGILTDTQYF
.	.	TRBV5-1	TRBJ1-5	TGCGCCAGCAGCTTGGAGCGGGGGGCGGGCGGCAATCAGCCCCAGCATTTT	CASSLERGAGGNQPQHF
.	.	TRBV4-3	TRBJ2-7	TGCGCCAGCAGCCAAGATTTCCAGGGTCCTTCCTACGAGCAGTACTTC	CASSQDFQGPSYEQYF
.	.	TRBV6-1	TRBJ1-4	TGTGCCAGCAGTGAAGCGGGGGGGCGTGGGGAAAAACTGTTTTTT	CASSEAGGRGEKLFF
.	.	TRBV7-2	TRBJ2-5	TGTGCCAGCAGCTGGGGGAATCAAGAGACCCAGTACTTC	CASSWGNQETQYF
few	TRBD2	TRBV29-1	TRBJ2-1	TGCAGCGTTGGGACCCGAACTAGCGGGGGGGCTCGTGAGCAGTTCTTC	CSVGTRTSGGAREQFF
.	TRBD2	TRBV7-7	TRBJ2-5	TGTGCCAGCAGCATGGGACTAGCGGGGGACGGGGAGACCCAGTACTTC	CASSMGLAGDGETQYF
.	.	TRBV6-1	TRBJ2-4	TGTGCCAGCAGTATGGAATGGGGGGAGTTGGAGCAGTACTTC	CASSMEWGELEQYF
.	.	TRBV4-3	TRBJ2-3	TGCGCCAGCAGCCAGGACATGACAGATACGCAGTATTTT	CASSQDMTDTQYF
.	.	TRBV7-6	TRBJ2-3	TGTGCCAGCAGCTTATCGCGGGCGGTTCCAGATACGCAGTATTTT	CASSLSRAVPDTQYF
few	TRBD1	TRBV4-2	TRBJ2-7	TGTGCCAGCAGCCAAGGACAGGGGCCCACCTACGAGCAGTACTTC	CASSQGQGPTYEQYF
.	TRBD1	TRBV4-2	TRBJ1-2	TGTGCCAGCAGCCAAGAGATGGGAACAGGGGGCCGAATCTTGTACACCTTC	CASSQEMGTGGRILYTF
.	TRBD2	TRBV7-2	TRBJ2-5	TGTGCCAGCAGCCTACAGACTAGCGGGGGGGCTTGGGAGACCCAGTACTTC	CASSLQTSGGAWETQYF